These T cell receptor beta chains were read from a single sample in a study of T cell responses to AZD1222 COVID-19 vaccine. The protocol was immunoSEQ multiplex PCR, while the TCRdb copy is restricted to in-frame clones and leaves out a portion. This table holds 100,000 or so clones, approximately 88% found once. Sample: peripheral blood, taken on day 0 of AZD1222 vaccination. The receptors were gathered from an adult in good health. Both conserved end residues are part of each CDR3. The D gene is left open where the match is weak. Size tells how often a clone was seen (once, few, many) or the class of an expanded clone, and some rows leave it out.

j_gene,v_gene,abundance,d_gene,CDR3aa,CDR3nt
TRBJ2-2,TRBV18,-,TRBD1,CASSTWTGNTGELFF,TGTGCCAGCTCAACTTGGACAGGGAACACCGGGGAGCTGTTTTTT
TRBJ2-5,TRBV7-8,once,-,CASSHAPRETQYF,TGTGCCAGCAGCCATGCCCCACGGGAGACCCAGTACTTC
TRBJ1-3,TRBV7-2,-,TRBD1,CASSSGQAGNTIYF,TGTGCCAGCAGCTCCGGACAGGCCGGAAACACCATATATTTT
TRBJ1-5,TRBV28,few,TRBD1,CASNGQGRFVNQPQHF,TGTGCCAGCAATGGACAGGGGAGGTTTGTCAATCAGCCCCAGCATTTT
TRBJ1-4,TRBV19,-,TRBD1,CASSVRQGPREKLFF,TGTGCCAGTAGTGTGCGACAGGGACCTCGGGAAAAACTGTTTTTT
TRBJ1-5,TRBV2,many,-,CASTVYLNQPQHF,TGTGCCAGCACCGTATACCTAAATCAGCCCCAGCATTTT
TRBJ2-7,TRBV5-1,-,TRBD2,CASSLAYMTGSGNEQYF,TGCGCCAGCAGCTTGGCCTATATGACGGGTAGCGGGAACGAGCAGTACTTC
TRBJ1-2,TRBV3-1/TRBV3-2,-,-,CASSQATTGSRNYGYTF,TGTGCCAGCAGCCAAGCCACTACAGGGTCGAGGAACTATGGCTACACCTTC
TRBJ1-2,TRBV5-1,few,-,CASSLGSGLYGYTF,TGCGCCAGCAGCTTGGGGTCAGGGCTCTATGGCTACACCTTC
TRBJ2-3,TRBV25-1,-,-,CASSVPPGGRTDTQYF,TGTGCCAGCAGTGTGCCCCCTGGGGGCCGCACAGATACGCAGTATTTT
TRBJ1-5,TRBV28,-,-,CASSLLNQPQHF,TGTGCCAGCAGTTTGCTGAATCAGCCCCAGCATTTT
TRBJ1-3,TRBV7-6,-,TRBD1,CASSFTGRQGSSGNTIYF,TGTGCCAGCAGCTTTACAGGGCGACAGGGGAGCTCTGGAAACACCATATATTTT
TRBJ1-6,TRBV11-3,many,-,CASSGGERNSPLHF,TGTGCCAGCAGCGGCGGTGAGCGGAATTCACCCCTCCACTTT
TRBJ2-2,TRBV7-2,-,-,CASSLTLTVGELFF,TGTGCCAGCAGCTTAACGTTAACGGTCGGGGAGCTGTTTTTT
TRBJ1-4,TRBV6-1,-,-,CASSERAGLNEKLFF,TGTGCCAGCAGTGAACGGGCAGGCCTTAATGAAAAACTGTTTTTT
TRBJ1-2,TRBV6-5,-,-,CASSYLGGTFGYTF,TGTGCCAGCAGTTACCTCGGGGGAACTTTTGGCTACACCTTC
TRBJ2-5,TRBV24-1,-,-,CATSDNREFQETQYF,TGTGCCACCAGTGATAACAGGGAATTTCAGGAGACCCAGTACTTC
TRBJ1-5,TRBV9,few,-,CASSVGVSSNQPQHF,TGTGCCAGCAGCGTAGGCGTAAGTAGCAATCAGCCCCAGCATTTT
TRBJ2-1,TRBV11-3,-,TRBD1,CASSRDRGRGEQFF,TGTGCCAGCAGTAGGGACAGGGGACGGGGGGAGCAGTTCTTC
TRBJ2-1,TRBV11-3,-,-,CASSLGGGSEQFF,TGTGCCAGCAGCTTAGGGGGTGGAAGTGAGCAGTTCTTC
TRBJ1-5,TRBV11-2,-,-,CASSLSEGAKPQHF,TGTGCCAGCAGCTTATCCGAGGGCGCGAAGCCCCAGCATTTT
TRBJ2-5,TRBV5-5,-,-,CASTPDGVIRGETQYF,TGTGCCAGCACCCCCGATGGGGTTATTCGTGGGGAGACCCAGTACTTC
TRBJ1-5,TRBV6-2/TRBV6-3,-,-,CASSPAGWNQPQHF,TGTGCCAGCAGTCCGGCAGGGTGGAATCAGCCCCAGCATTTT
TRBJ2-1,TRBV11-3,-,TRBD2,CASSLEGTSGNVVHNEQFF,TGTGCCAGCAGCTTAGAAGGGACTAGCGGGAACGTGGTGCACAATGAGCAGTTCTTC
TRBJ1-2,TRBV2,-,TRBD1,CASTGQENYGYTF,TGTGCCAGCACCGGACAGGAAAACTATGGCTACACCTTC
TRBJ2-4,TRBV4-2,-,TRBD1,CASSHLDPGTGLAKNIQYF,TGTGCCAGCAGCCATTTAGATCCGGGGACAGGTTTAGCCAAAAACATTCAGTACTTC
TRBJ1-1,TRBV10-3,-,TRBD1,CAISEQTGYTEAFF,TGTGCCATCAGTGAGCAGACAGGGTATACTGAAGCTTTCTTT
TRBJ2-1,TRBV7-2,-,-,CASSPPLQGTSNQFF,TGTGCCAGCAGCCCCCCCTTACAAGGGACATCCAACCAGTTCTTC
TRBJ2-5,TRBV6-5,-,-,CASCSVGETQYF,TGTGCCAGCTGCTCGGTCGGGGAGACCCAGTACTTC
TRBJ2-1,TRBV5-6,-,-,CASSLKQRGQFF,TGTGCCAGCAGCTTGAAGCAAAGGGGGCAGTTCTTC